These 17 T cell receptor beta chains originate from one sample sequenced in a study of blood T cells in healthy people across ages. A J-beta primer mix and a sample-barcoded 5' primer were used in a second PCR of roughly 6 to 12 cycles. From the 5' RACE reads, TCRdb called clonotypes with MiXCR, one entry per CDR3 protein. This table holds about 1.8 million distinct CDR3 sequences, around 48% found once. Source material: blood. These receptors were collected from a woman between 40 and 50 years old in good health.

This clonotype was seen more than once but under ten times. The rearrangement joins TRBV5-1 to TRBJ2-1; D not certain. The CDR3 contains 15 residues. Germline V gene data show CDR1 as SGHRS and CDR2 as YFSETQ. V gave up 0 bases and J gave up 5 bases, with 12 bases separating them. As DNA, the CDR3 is TGCGCCAGCAGCTTGGTGCCGAACCTAGACAATGAGCAGTTCTTC. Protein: CASSLVPNLDNEQFF.

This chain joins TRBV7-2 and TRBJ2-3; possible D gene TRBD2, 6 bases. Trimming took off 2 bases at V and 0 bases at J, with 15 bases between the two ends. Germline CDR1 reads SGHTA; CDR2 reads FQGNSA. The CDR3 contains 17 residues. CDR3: CASSLTVGGPSTDTQYF. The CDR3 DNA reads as TGTGCCAGCAGCTTAACTGTGGGGGGTCCTAGCACAGATACGCAGTATTTT.

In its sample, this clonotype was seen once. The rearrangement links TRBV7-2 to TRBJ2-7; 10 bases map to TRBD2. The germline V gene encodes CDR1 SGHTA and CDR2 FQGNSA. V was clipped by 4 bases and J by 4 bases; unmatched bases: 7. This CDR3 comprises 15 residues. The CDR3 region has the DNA TGTGCCAGCAGCTCTCAGCGGGGGGGCCTGTACGAGCAGTACTTC. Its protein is CASSSQRGGLYEQYF.

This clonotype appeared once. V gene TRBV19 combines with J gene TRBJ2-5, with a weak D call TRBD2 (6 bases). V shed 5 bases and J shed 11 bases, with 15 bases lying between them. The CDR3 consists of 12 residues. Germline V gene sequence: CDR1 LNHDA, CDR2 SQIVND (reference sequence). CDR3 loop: CASSGGWNEQYF. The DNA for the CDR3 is TGTGCCAGTAGTGGGGGGTGGAATGAGCAGTACTTC.

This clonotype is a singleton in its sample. The CDR3, as DNA: TGTGCCAGCAGTCCAAGGGCCGGATCGGGTTCCTACGAGCAGTACTTC. It codes for CASSPRAGSGSYEQYF. V is TRBV28 and J is TRBJ2-7; D gene unclear. CDR3 length: 16 residues. Germline-derived CDR1 and CDR2 are MDHEN and SYDVKM. V shed 5 bases and J shed 1 base, with 18 bases lying between them.

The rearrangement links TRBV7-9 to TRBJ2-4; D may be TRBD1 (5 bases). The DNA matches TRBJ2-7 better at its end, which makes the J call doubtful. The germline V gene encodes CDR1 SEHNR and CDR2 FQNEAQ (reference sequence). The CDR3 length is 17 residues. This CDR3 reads CASSLKGQGFIPYEQYF. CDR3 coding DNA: TGTGCCAGCAGCCTAAAAGGGCAGGGATTTATTCCCTACGAGCAGTACTTC.

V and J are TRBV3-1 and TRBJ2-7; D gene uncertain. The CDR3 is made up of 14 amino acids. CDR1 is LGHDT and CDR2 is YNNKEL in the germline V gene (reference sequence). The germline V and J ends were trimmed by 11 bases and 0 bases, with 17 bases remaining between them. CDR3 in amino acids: CAVRSARSSYEQYF. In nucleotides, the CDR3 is TGTGCCGTTCGATCGGCCAGGAGCTCCTACGAGCAGTACTTC.

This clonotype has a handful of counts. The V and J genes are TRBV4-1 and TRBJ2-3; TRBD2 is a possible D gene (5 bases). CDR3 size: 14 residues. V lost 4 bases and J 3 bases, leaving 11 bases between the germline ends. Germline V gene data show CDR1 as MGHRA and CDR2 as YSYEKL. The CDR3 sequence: CASSRGIVTDTQYF. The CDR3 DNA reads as TGCGCCAGCAGCCGAGGGATAGTGACAGATACGCAGTATTTT.

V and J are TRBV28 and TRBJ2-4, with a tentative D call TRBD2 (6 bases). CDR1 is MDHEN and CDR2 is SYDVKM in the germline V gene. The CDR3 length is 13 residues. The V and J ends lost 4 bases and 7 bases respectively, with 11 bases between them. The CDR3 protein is CASSWPGTNIQYF. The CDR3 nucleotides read TGTGCCAGCAGTTGGCCAGGGACTAACATTCAGTACTTC.

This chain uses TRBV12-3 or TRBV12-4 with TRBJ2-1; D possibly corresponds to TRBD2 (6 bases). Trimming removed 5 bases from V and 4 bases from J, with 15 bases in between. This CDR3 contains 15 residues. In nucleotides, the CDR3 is TGTGCCAGCAGTCCAGTTAGCGGACCATACAATGAGCAGTTCTTC. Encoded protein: CASSPVSGPYNEQFF.

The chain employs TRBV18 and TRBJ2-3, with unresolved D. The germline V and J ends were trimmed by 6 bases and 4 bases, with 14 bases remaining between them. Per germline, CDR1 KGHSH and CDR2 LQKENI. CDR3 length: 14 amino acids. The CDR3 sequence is CASSLTIRPDTQYF. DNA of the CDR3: TGTGCCAGCTCCCTAACTATACGCCCAGATACGCAGTATTTT.

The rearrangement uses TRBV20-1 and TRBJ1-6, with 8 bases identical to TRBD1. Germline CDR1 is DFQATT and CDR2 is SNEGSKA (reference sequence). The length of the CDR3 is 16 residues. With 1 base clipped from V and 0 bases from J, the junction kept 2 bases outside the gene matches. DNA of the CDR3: TGCAGTGCTAGAGGGACAGGGAGCTCCTATAATTCACCCCTCCACTTT. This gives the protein CSARGTGSSYNSPLHF.

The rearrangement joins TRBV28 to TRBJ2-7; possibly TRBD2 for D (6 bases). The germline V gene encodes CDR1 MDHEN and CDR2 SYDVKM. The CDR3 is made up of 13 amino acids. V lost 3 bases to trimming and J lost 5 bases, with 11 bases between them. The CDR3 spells CASSFGGRNEQYF. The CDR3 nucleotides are TGTGCCAGCAGTTTTGGAGGGAGAAACGAGCAGTACTTC.

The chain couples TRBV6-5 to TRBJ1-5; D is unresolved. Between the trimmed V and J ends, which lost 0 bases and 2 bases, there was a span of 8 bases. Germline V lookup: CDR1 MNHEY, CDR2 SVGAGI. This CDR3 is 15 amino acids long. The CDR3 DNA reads TGTGCCAGCAGTTACTCGAGACCGGGCAATCAGCCCCAGCATTTT. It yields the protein CASSYSRPGNQPQHF.

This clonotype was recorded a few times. CDR3 residues: CSALDTGSYNEQFF. The DNA for the CDR3 is TGCAGCGCCCTCGACACGGGCTCCTACAATGAGCAGTTCTTC. The rearrangement joins TRBV29-1 to TRBJ2-1, with no clear D. V lost 7 bases to trimming and J lost 0 bases, with 13 bases between them. CDR3 length: 14 residues. Germline loops: CDR1 SQVTM, CDR2 ANQGSEA.

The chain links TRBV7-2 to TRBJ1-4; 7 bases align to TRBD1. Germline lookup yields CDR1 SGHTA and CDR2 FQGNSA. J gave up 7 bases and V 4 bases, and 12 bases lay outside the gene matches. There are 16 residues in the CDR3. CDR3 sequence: CASSSSATGSFEKLFF. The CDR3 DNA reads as TGTGCCAGCAGCTCGTCAGCGACAGGGTCTTTTGAAAAACTGTTTTTT.

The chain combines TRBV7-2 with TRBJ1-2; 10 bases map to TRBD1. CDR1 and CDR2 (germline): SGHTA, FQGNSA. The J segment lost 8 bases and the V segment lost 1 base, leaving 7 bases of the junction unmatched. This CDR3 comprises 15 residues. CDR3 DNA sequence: TGTGCCAGCAGCTTAGTGCTGACAGGGGGCGCCGGCTACACCTTC. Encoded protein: CASSLVLTGGAGYTF.